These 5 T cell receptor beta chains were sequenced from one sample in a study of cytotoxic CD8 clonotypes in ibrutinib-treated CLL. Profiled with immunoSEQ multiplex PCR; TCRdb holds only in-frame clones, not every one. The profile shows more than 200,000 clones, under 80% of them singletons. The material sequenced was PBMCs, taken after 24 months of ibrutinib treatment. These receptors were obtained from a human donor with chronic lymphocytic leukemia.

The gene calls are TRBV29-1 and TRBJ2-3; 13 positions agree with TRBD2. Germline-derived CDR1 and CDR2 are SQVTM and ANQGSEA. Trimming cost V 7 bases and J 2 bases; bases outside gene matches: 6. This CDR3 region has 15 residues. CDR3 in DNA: TGCAGCGCTAACGGACTAGCGGGAGCCACAGATACGCAGTATTTT. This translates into CSANGLAGATDTQYF.

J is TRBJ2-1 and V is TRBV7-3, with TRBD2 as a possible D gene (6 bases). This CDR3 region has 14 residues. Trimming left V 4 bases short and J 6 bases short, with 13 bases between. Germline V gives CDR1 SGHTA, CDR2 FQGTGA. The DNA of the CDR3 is TGTGCCAGCAGCTGGGGGGAGTTGTTCAATGAGCAGTTCTTC. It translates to CASSWGELFNEQFF.

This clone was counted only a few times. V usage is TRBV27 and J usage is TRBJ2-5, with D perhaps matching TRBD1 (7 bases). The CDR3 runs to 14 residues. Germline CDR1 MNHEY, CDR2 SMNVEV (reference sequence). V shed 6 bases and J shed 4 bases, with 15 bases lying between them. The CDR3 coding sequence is TGTGCCAGCAGGACAGGGAGGCCAAGAGAGACCCAGTACTTC. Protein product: CASRTGRPRETQYF.

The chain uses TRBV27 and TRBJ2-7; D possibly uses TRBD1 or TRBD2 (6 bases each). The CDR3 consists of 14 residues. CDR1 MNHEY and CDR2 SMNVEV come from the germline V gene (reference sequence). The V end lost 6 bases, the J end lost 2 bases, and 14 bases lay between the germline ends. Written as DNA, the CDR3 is TGTGCCAGCAGCTGGGGGGCTCAAGCCTACGAGCAGTACTTC. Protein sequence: CASSWGAQAYEQYF.

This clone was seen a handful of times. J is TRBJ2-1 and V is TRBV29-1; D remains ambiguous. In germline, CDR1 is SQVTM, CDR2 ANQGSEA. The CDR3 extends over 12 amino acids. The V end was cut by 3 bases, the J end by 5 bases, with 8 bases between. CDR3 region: CSVDEVNNEQFF. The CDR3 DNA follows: TGCAGCGTTGACGAGGTGAACAATGAGCAGTTCTTC.